A selection of T cell receptor beta chains follows, all from one sample in a study of graft-versus-host responses after intestinal transplantation. These TCRs' antigens remain unknown. Clones were read by immunoSEQ multiplex PCR, and TCRdb kept only the in-frame ones, dropping some. The data show about 70,000 clones, 90% seen once. Sample: unstimulated CD8+ T cells sorted from spleen or lymph node cells, taken before transplant. The receptors derive from a human donor who was the organ donor for an intestinal transplant. The CDR3 runs from the conserved cysteine through the conserved F or W. The D gene is left open where the match is weak. Only part of the rows carry a size: once, few, many, or a class if the clone is expanded.

D gene	J gene	V gene	clone size	CDR3 DNA	CDR3 protein
TRBD1	TRBJ2-2	TRBV5-6	-	TGTGCCAGCAGCTTCCGGGACAGTCTGAACACCGGGGAGCTGTTTTTT	CASSFRDSLNTGELFF
TRBD1	TRBJ1-4	TRBV7-6	-	TGTGCCAGCAGCTTAGCGACAGGGGGTGTGGAAAAACTGTTTTTT	CASSLATGGVEKLFF
-	TRBJ1-5	TRBV5-8	-	TGTGCCAGCAGCGAATATACCGATCGAGCCCAGCATTTT	CASSEYTDRAQHF
TRBD1	TRBJ1-2	TRBV6-5	-	TGTGCCAGCAGAATAGACAGGGGACGCTATGGCTACACCTTC	CASRIDRGRYGYTF
-	TRBJ1-2	TRBV19	few	TGTGCCAGTAGTATGCAAGGGGTTGCTGGCTACACCTTC	CASSMQGVAGYTF
-	TRBJ1-5	TRBV7-8	-	TGTGCCAGCAGCTCCCCCTCCGGACTAAGCAATCAGCCCCAGCATTTT	CASSSPSGLSNQPQHF
-	TRBJ1-1	TRBV7-6	-	TGTGCCAGCAGCTTTCCAATTAGTTTCTTT	CASSFPISFF
-	TRBJ1-6	TRBV25-1	-	TGTGCCAGCAGTCTTGTCGATAATTCACCCCTCCACTTT	CASSLVDNSPLHF
TRBD1	TRBJ1-1	TRBV4-1	few	TGCGCCAGCAGCCAATTTGGGGACAGAGTCACTGAAGCTTTCTTT	CASSQFGDRVTEAFF
-	TRBJ1-1	TRBV14	-	TGTGCCAGCAGCCATCCACAGGGATGGAACACTGAAGCTTTCTTT	CASSHPQGWNTEAFF
TRBD2	TRBJ2-1	TRBV11-2	-	TGTGCCAGCAGCCCTGGACTAGCGGGGGGGCCGGGTGAGCAGTTCTTC	CASSPGLAGGPGEQFF
-	TRBJ1-1	TRBV5-6	-	TGTGCCAGCAGCTTCGGGGGGCAGGCGGCGCCTCTTTTT	CASSFGGQAAPLF
-	TRBJ2-5	TRBV14	-	TGTGCCAGCAGCCAAGTGTGGAGCGTCGGACAAGAGACCCAGTACTTC	CASSQVWSVGQETQYF
-	TRBJ2-1	TRBV25-1	-	TGTGCCAGCAGTGATCGCGGGGGCGGCGATGAGCAGTTCTTC	CASSDRGGGDEQFF
-	TRBJ1-5	TRBV27	once	TGTGCCAGCAGTTTAGGGGCAGACAATCAGCCCCAGCATTTT	CASSLGADNQPQHF
TRBD1	TRBJ1-1	TRBV14	once	TGTGCCAGCAGCCTCAGGACAGGGGTCCTGAACACTGAAGCTTTCTTT	CASSLRTGVLNTEAFF
TRBD2	TRBJ2-1	TRBV27	-	TGTGCCAGCAGTCCACTAAGGACTAGCGGGGGGGCCTACAATGAGCAGTTCTTC	CASSPLRTSGGAYNEQFF
TRBD2	TRBJ2-2	TRBV25-1	-	TGTGCCAGCAGTTTCGGACTAGCGGGGACCGGGGAGCTGTTTTTT	CASSFGLAGTGELFF
TRBD1	TRBJ2-1	TRBV27	once	TGTGCCAGCAGTTTGACGGTCAGGGGGAGCAATGAGCAGTTCTTC	CASSLTVRGSNEQFF
TRBD1	TRBJ2-5	TRBV2	-	TGTGCCAGCAGTGATGAGGGGGCGAAGACCCAGTACTTC	CASSDEGAKTQYF
-	TRBJ1-2	TRBV11-3	-	TGTGCCAGCAGCTTAGATCGCCAGAGGTCGGCCTCCTATGGCTACACCTTC	CASSLDRQRSASYGYTF
-	TRBJ1-2	TRBV5-8	once	TGTGCCAGCAGCTTGATCGTAGGGGTTTTTGGCTACACCTTC	CASSLIVGVFGYTF
TRBD2	TRBJ2-1	TRBV6-5	-	TGTGCCAGCAGCGCCGGGACTAGCGATGAGCAGTTCTTC	CASSAGTSDEQFF
TRBD2	TRBJ2-1	TRBV13	-	TGTGCCAGCAGCTTCCGGGGGGGCCCTAACAATGAGCAGTTCTTC	CASSFRGGPNNEQFF
TRBD1	TRBJ1-2	TRBV4-2	-	TGTGCCAGCAGCATCCGACAGGGGGCAAATGGCTACACCTTC	CASSIRQGANGYTF
-	TRBJ1-1	TRBV28	-	TGTGCCAGCAAAATCGGAGGGTTGGCTTTCTTT	CASKIGGLAFF
TRBD1	TRBJ1-2	TRBV10-2	-	TGCGCCAGCAGTGCCTGGGACAGGGGGAACTATGGCTACACCTTC	CASSAWDRGNYGYTF
-	TRBJ2-1	TRBV7-9	-	TGTGCCAGCAACTTAGGGGGAGCAAATGAGCAGTTCTTC	CASNLGGANEQFF
TRBD1	TRBJ1-6	TRBV5-1	-	TGCGCCAGCAGCTTGACGGGACAGGGCCGGTCACCCCTCCACTTT	CASSLTGQGRSPLHF
-	TRBJ2-5	TRBV6-1	-	TGTGCCAGCAGTGAACCTCTTGACAGGTTACAAGAGACCCAGTACTTC	CASSEPLDRLQETQYF
TRBD1	TRBJ1-1	TRBV5-4	-	TGTGCCAGCATAGGTCGAGTGGCAAAGGGGGCTCGTGACACTGAAGCTTTCTTT	CASIGRVAKGARDTEAFF
TRBD2	TRBJ2-1	TRBV4-2	-	TGTGCCAGCAGTACCGGGACTAGCGGATACAATGAGCAGTTCTTC	CASSTGTSGYNEQFF
TRBD2	TRBJ2-5	TRBV28	-	TGTGCCACCGGGCCCCGGGGGGGCGCGCGACCTGGGACCCAGTACTTC	CATGPRGGARPGTQYF
-	TRBJ1-1	TRBV6-1	-	TGTGCCAGCAGGGTTACAGGGACGGGCACTGAAGCTTTCTTT	CASRVTGTGTEAFF
TRBD1	TRBJ1-4	TRBV28	-	TGTGCCAGCAGTTTTAGGGTGATCGGGACAGTTAACGAAAAACTGTTTTTT	CASSFRVIGTVNEKLFF
-	TRBJ1-1	TRBV6-5	-	TGTGCCAGCAGTTATGGGGGGGTGAACACTGAAGCTTTCTTT	CASSYGGVNTEAFF
-	TRBJ1-1	TRBV19	-	TGTGCCAGTAGTATAAGTATTGGTAGCGAAGCTTTCTTT	CASSISIGSEAFF
TRBD1	TRBJ2-3	TRBV5-1	-	TGCGCCAGCAGCTCCGGGACAGGGGACCGGGATACGCAGTATTTT	CASSSGTGDRDTQYF
-	TRBJ1-3	TRBV2	few	TGTGCCAGCAGCGGCGGACCACCCGGGGAGGCTGGAAACACCATATATTTT	CASSGGPPGEAGNTIYF
-	TRBJ2-3	TRBV5-6	-	TGTGCCAGCAGCTTGGCGAGGGCAGATACGCAGTATTTT	CASSLARADTQYF
-	TRBJ2-1	TRBV6-5	-	TGTGCCAGCAGTTATGGGGACACCAATGAGCAGTTCTTC	CASSYGDTNEQFF
-	TRBJ2-5	TRBV10-3	-	TGTGCCATCAGTGTGGCAGGGGACCAAGAGACCCAGTACTTC	CAISVAGDQETQYF
-	TRBJ2-1	TRBV4-1	once	TGCGCCAGCAGCCAAGTTCAGGGGCTGGCAAGTGAGCAGTTCTTC	CASSQVQGLASEQFF
-	TRBJ2-5	TRBV6-5	-	TGTGCCAGCAGTGAGGGGCAGGGGATCGGGACCCAGTACTTC	CASSEGQGIGTQYF
-	TRBJ1-2	TRBV6-1	-	TGTGCCAGCAGTGAAGAGGGACGCAGGGACTACTATGGCTACACCTTC	CASSEEGRRDYYGYTF
TRBD1	TRBJ1-1	TRBV30	-	TGTGCCTGGAAGCAGGGGGCTTGGACTGAAGCTTTCTTT	CAWKQGAWTEAFF
TRBD1	TRBJ1-1	TRBV5-4	-	TGTGCCAGCAGCCATTTCAGGGGGGACACTGAAGCTTTCTTT	CASSHFRGDTEAFF
-	TRBJ2-3	TRBV21-1	few	TGTGCCAGCAGCAAAGGAGGACTAGCGGGGCGACTAAGCACAGATACGCAGTATTTT	CASSKGGLAGRLSTDTQYF
-	TRBJ1-2	TRBV19	-	TGTGCCAGTAGTTTGTCGGAGCGGTCCTATGGCCACACCTTC	CASSLSERSYGHTF
-	TRBJ2-1	TRBV27	-	TGTGCCAGCAGTTTTTTCTCGCAGGGGAACAATGAGCAGTTCTTC	CASSFFSQGNNEQFF
-	TRBJ2-1	TRBV6-6	-	TGTGCCAGCAGTTACGTCACTAGCCCCCACGGCGATGAGCAGTTCTTC	CASSYVTSPHGDEQFF
-	TRBJ1-5	TRBV2	once	TGTGCCAGCAGTGAACAGGCCGCCCATCAGCCCCAGCATTTT	CASSEQAAHQPQHF
TRBD2	TRBJ2-2	TRBV5-1	-	TGCGCCAGCAGCTTGTTCCTAGCGGGCTCAACCGGGGAGCTGTTTTTT	CASSLFLAGSTGELFF
TRBD1	TRBJ2-6	TRBV7-2	-	TGTGCCAGCAGCTTAAGGGACAGACATTACTCTGGGGCCAACGTCCTGACTTTC	CASSLRDRHYSGANVLTF
TRBD1	TRBJ2-5	TRBV27	-	TGTGCCAGCAGTTTTTTAGGACAGGGGGAGACCCAGTACTTC	CASSFLGQGETQYF
-	TRBJ2-2	TRBV6-5	-	TGTGCCAGCACGGACACCGGACGGGAGCTGCTTTTT	CASTDTGRELLF
TRBD1	TRBJ2-3	TRBV30	-	TGTGCCTGGAGGGTGGACAGGGGCCTTGGTCTCGCAGATACGCAGTATTTT	CAWRVDRGLGLADTQYF
-	TRBJ2-5	TRBV9	-	TGTGCCAGCAGCGGCGGACAGCCGAACCAAGAGACCCAGTACTTC	CASSGGQPNQETQYF
-	TRBJ2-5	TRBV9	-	TGTGCCAGCAGCGTGGGGGACACGGAAGAGACCCAGTACTTC	CASSVGDTEETQYF
-	TRBJ1-1	TRBV6-5	-	TGTGCCAGCACCATCCACCACGGAGGGAAGGAAGCTTTCTTT	CASTIHHGGKEAFF